The 21 T cell receptor beta chains given below trace back to one sample, sequenced in a study of T-cell memory formation after mild COVID-19. MiXCR, applied by TCRdb to the 5' RACE reads, yields one record per CDR3 protein. The sample holds 200,000 or so distinct CDR3 sequences, approximately 16% seen once. Sequencing used PBMCs or a T cell subset sorted from them (not recorded which). The receptor set was obtained from an adult woman who had mild COVID-19 (a few samples of this study predate the infection). Cell type and time point are not known.

This clonotype was observed a handful of times. The rearrangement links TRBV12-3 or TRBV12-4 to TRBJ1-5; D gene unclear. The length of the CDR3 is 16 residues. V lost 5 bases to trimming and J lost 1 base, with 15 bases between them. The CDR3 bases are TGTGCCAGCAGTACTCGTGCGGGTGCGAGCAATCAGCCCCAGCATTTT. Translating gives CASSTRAGASNQPQHF.

This chain links TRBV5-1 with TRBJ2-2; no clear D gene. CDR1 is SGHRS, CDR2 YFSETQ, per germline. The CDR3 loop spans 15 amino acids. Trimming removed 3 bases at V and 6 bases at J, with 15 bases between. The CDR3 sequence is CASSSMGNIPGELFF. As DNA, the CDR3 is TGCGCCAGCAGCTCCATGGGGAACATCCCCGGGGAGCTGTTTTTT.

This clonotype was seen only a few times. The chain uses TRBV27 and TRBJ1-1; 10 nucleotides match TRBD1. Per the germline V gene, CDR1 is MNHEY and CDR2 is SMNVEV (reference sequence). The V segment lost 3 bases and the J segment 5 bases; nucleotides outside the gene matches: 3. The CDR3 is 14 amino acids. In nucleotides, the CDR3 is TGTGCCAGCAGTTTTAGGACAGGGGGTACTGAAGCTTTCTTT. Amino acid sequence: CASSFRTGGTEAFF.

This clonotype was observed a few times. CDR3 DNA sequence: TGCGCCAGCAGCCAAGACAGGGTAGTTGGAGATACGCAGTATTTT. Protein: CASSQDRVVGDTQYF. This chain joins TRBV4-3 and TRBJ2-3; D may be TRBD1 (5 bases). V was pared by 0 bases and J by 5 bases, with 12 bases between. The CDR3 consists of 15 residues. Germline CDR1 reads LGHNA; CDR2 reads YSLEER.

The CDR3 DNA reads TGTGCCAGCTCACCCGCCAGGGCCAACACTGAAGCTTTCTTT. Its protein product is CASSPARANTEAFF. This chain uses TRBV18 with TRBJ1-1; tentatively, D is TRBD1 (5 bases). Trimming took 3 bases from V and 2 from J, leaving 10 bases between them. CDR1 and CDR2 from the germline V gene are KGHSH and LQKENI. The CDR3 is 14 residues long.

V is TRBV15 and J is TRBJ2-5; 10 nucleotides line up with TRBD1. The V gene end was trimmed by 0 bases and the J gene end by 4 bases; junction bases not matched to a gene: 14. Germline CDR1 and CDR2: LNHNV and YYDKDF (reference sequence). The CDR3 has 19 amino acids. CDR3: CATSRDRWDRGASRETQYF. In DNA, the CDR3 is TGTGCCACCAGCAGAGATCGTTGGGACAGGGGCGCTTCGCGAGAGACCCAGTACTTC.

This clonotype was observed at least ten times. The chain is built from TRBV29-1 and TRBJ2-2, with a possible D match to TRBD2 (6 bases). This CDR3 has 14 amino acids. Germline lookup yields CDR1 SQVTM and CDR2 ANQGSEA. Trimming removed 4 bases from V and 3 bases from J, with 12 bases in between. The CDR3 sequence: CSVARDSHTGELFF. DNA for the CDR3: TGCAGCGTTGCTCGGGACTCTCACACCGGGGAGCTGTTTTTT.

Many counts were recorded for this clonotype. The V gene is TRBV5-1, the J gene TRBJ2-5; tentatively, D is TRBD1 or TRBD2 (5 bases each). The V end was cut by 0 bases, the J end by 5 bases, with 17 bases between. The germline V gene encodes CDR1 SGHRS and CDR2 YFSETQ. This CDR3 region has 16 residues. CDR3 residues: CASSLGSGTMRETQYF. DNA for the CDR3: TGCGCCAGCAGCTTGGGGTCCGGGACCATGAGGGAGACCCAGTACTTC.

Only a few counts were recorded for this clonotype. CDR3 DNA sequence: TGCAGCGTCTCGGACAGGAGAGATACCGAGCAGTACTTC. It translates to CSVSDRRDTEQYF. The chain links TRBV29-1 to TRBJ2-7, with 7 bases lining up with TRBD1. CDR1 SQVTM and CDR2 ANQGSEA come from the germline V gene. The CDR3 is 13 amino acids. V trimming: 6 bases; J trimming: 6 bases; junction bases outside the gene matches: 11.

This clonotype was seen only a few times. This sequence joins TRBV12-3 or TRBV12-4 and TRBJ1-2, with D hard to call. Trimming stripped 1 base from V and 6 bases from J, with 9 bases between. This CDR3 spans 13 amino acids. In DNA form, the CDR3 reads TGTGCCAGCAGTTTAGATATAGGGAATGGCTACACCTTC. Translated, it gives CASSLDIGNGYTF.

The V gene is TRBV9, the J gene TRBJ1-2; 10 bases match TRBD1. The CDR3 has 16 amino acids. The J segment lost 6 bases and the V segment lost 3 bases, leaving 11 bases of the junction unmatched. Germline loops: CDR1 SGDLS, CDR2 YYNGEE. The CDR3 protein is CASSAYPGQGWDGYTF. CDR3 nucleotides: TGTGCCAGCAGCGCGTACCCGGGACAGGGGTGGGATGGCTACACCTTC.

This chain links TRBV20-1 with TRBJ2-5, with 12 positions matching TRBD1. With 1 base clipped from V and 5 bases from J, the junction kept 11 bases outside the gene matches. The CDR3 covers 17 residues. Germline V gene sequence: CDR1 DFQATT, CDR2 SNEGSKA (reference sequence). The CDR3 spells CSARGPGTGGVLETQYF. The CDR3, as DNA: TGCAGTGCTAGAGGTCCCGGGACAGGGGGCGTTTTGGAGACCCAGTACTTC.

This chain joins TRBV4-2 and TRBJ1-2; D gene unclear. V lost 0 bases, J lost 6 bases, and 8 bases lay in between. This CDR3 has 13 amino acids. From germline, CDR1 is LGHNA and CDR2 YNFKEQ. The CDR3 DNA reads as TGTGCCAGCAGCCAAGATATAGGGAATGGCTACACCTTC. This codes for CASSQDIGNGYTF.

This clonotype was counted a few times. The genes are TRBV12-3 or TRBV12-4 and TRBJ2-5; D gene unclear. The CDR3 contains 13 residues. Trimming removed 5 bases from V and 1 base from J, with 8 bases in between. CDR3 protein: CASSPFRQETQYF. CDR3 nucleotide sequence: TGTGCCAGCAGTCCCTTCCGCCAAGAGACCCAGTACTTC.

A few counts support this clonotype. The CDR3 is CASSELAMTEAFF. The CDR3 bases are TGTGCCAGCAGCGAACTAGCGATGACTGAAGCTTTCTTT. The chain couples TRBV7-9 to TRBJ1-1; D is ambiguous. Germline CDR1 reads SEHNR; CDR2 reads FQNEAQ (reference sequence). Trimming took off 5 bases at V and 5 bases at J, with 12 bases between the two ends. This CDR3 has 13 residues.

In its sample, this clonotype was seen a few times. This chain uses TRBV12-3 or TRBV12-4 with TRBJ2-7; D is unresolved. The ends were cut back, 1 base at V and 3 bases at J, with 10 bases in the middle. This CDR3 is 14 amino acids long. The CDR3 DNA follows: TGTGCCAGCAGTTTAGGGTTGGGTCTCTACGAGCAGTACTTC. This sequence encodes CASSLGLGLYEQYF.

The chain joins TRBV3-1 to TRBJ2-2; TRBD1 is a possible D gene (6 bases). Germline loops: CDR1 LGHDT, CDR2 YNNKEL (reference sequence). Trimming took off 4 bases at V and 0 bases at J, with 15 bases between the two ends. The CDR3 has 17 residues. The CDR3 spells CASSPWGLRANTGELFF. The CDR3 DNA sequence: TGTGCCAGCAGCCCCTGGGGGCTTCGGGCGAACACCGGGGAGCTGTTTTTT.

This clonotype was picked up a small number of times. This chain connects TRBV15 to TRBJ1-1; D remains unclear. V gave up 4 bases and J gave up 3 bases, with 9 bases separating them. Germline values: CDR1 LNHNV, CDR2 YYDKDF (reference sequence). The CDR3 spans 13 residues. Here the CDR3 DNA reads TGTGCCACCAGCATAGAGGGATACACTGAAGCTTTCTTT. Translating gives CATSIEGYTEAFF.

The chain recombines TRBV9 with TRBJ2-3, with TRBD2 matching 7 bases. Germline CDR1 SGDLS, CDR2 YYNGEE. V gave up 0 bases and J gave up 0 bases; unmatched junction bases: 13. The CDR3 spans 19 residues. CDR3 loop: CASSVAASGTPTSTDTQYF. In DNA, the CDR3 is TGTGCCAGCAGCGTAGCGGCTAGCGGCACGCCAACTAGCACAGATACGCAGTATTTT. Together with reference TRBV9 and TRBJ2-3, the CDR3 gives the full variable domain: DSGVTQTPKHLITATGQRVTLRCSPRSGDLSVYWYQQSLDQGLQFLIQYYNGEERAKGNILERFSAQQFPDLHSELNLSSLELGDSALYFCASSVAASGTPTSTDTQYFGPGTRLTVL.

The chain couples TRBV27 to TRBJ1-1; D remains ambiguous. The CDR3 consists of 17 residues. Germline loops: CDR1 MNHEY, CDR2 SMNVEV (reference sequence). V was pared by 1 base and J by 4 bases, with 19 bases between. CDR3 protein: CASSLFTVSGRATEAFF. CDR3 coding DNA: TGTGCCAGCAGTTTATTTACAGTTTCGGGAAGGGCCACTGAAGCTTTCTTT.

V usage is TRBV7-9 and J usage is TRBJ1-5; unclear D gene. With 1 base removed from V and 4 bases from J, the gap between germline ends came to 11 bases. The CDR3 has 15 amino acids. Germline V CDR1 and CDR2: SEHNR, FQNEAQ (reference sequence). As DNA, the CDR3 is TGTGCCAGCAGCTTAGGGGAAACGCCTAATCAGCCCCAGCATTTT. It specifies CASSLGETPNQPQHF.